This paragraph covers one T cell receptor (beta chain) sequence. What it recognizes is unknown. The data were taken from a study of blood T cells in healthy people across ages. Overall study findings and caveats: What prevented conclusive comparison of naive and antigen-experienced cells was that PBMCs were unsorted. In older individuals, TCR beta diversity per million T cells was lower, falling roughly linearly with age.

Those donating, healthy Caucasian individuals from Russia, were aged about 6 to 100. Researchers report isolating at least 6 million PBMCs per sample. The CDR3 loop spans 17 amino acids. V was trimmed by 4 bases and J by 4 bases, leaving 21 bases between them. Germline CDR1 is SGDLS and CDR2 is YYNGEE. A second PCR of 7 to 11 cycles used a sample-barcoded 5' primer and a J-beta primer mix. From the 5' RACE reads, TCRdb called clonotypes with MiXCR, one entry per CDR3 protein. The table records around 1.5 million distinct CDR3 sequences, approximately 38% of them present only once. V and J are TRBV9 and TRBJ2-1; maybe TRBD2 (6 bases). Sequencing was performed on blood. The receptor comes from a woman between 18 and 29 years old in good health. CDR3 DNA: TGTGCCAGCAGCCAACCCCTGGGAGGAAGGGATTACAATGAGCAGTTCTTC. Translation gives CASSQPLGGRDYNEQFF.